The T cell receptor beta chain described here comes from a study of cytomegalovirus exposure and HLA in healthy donors. 13 Jbeta primers and 60 Vbeta primers were used for the PCR. Produced via immunoSEQ multiplex PCR; TCRdb's table is partial and in-frame only. The sample lists 150,000 to 200,000 clones; around 80% were seen once. A remark on this clone: Its antigen remains unknown.

The donors were healthy bone marrow donors. General observations from the study: The study reported that TCR beta sequences accurately predicted HLA-A and HLA-B alleles in most subjects. The authors enumerated 150 to 200 TCR beta chains as linked to cytomegalovirus. The study dropped some indistinguishable V segments, TRBV6-2 and TRBV6-3 among them.

Trimming removed 0 bases at V and 12 bases at J, with 18 bases between. The CDR3 is 14 residues long. The V gene's germline CDR1 is SGDLS and CDR2 YYNGEE. The chain couples TRBV9 to TRBJ1-2, with D possibly TRBD1 on 6 matching bases. Input material: PBMCs. This receptor was obtained from a woman aged 40 to 55 in good health and CMV-seronegative. The DNA for the CDR3 is TGTGCCAGCAGCGTAGGAGCAGTGTGGGACACGGACACCTTC. Protein: CASSVGAVWDTDTF.